The table lists the clone carrying this TCR beta chain with many counts. What it binds is unknown. This sample was taken from a study of T-cell memory formation after mild COVID-19. Study results and caveats: Some responding clones appeared in pre-infection memory, suggesting cross-reactive memory joined.

CDR3 size: 16 residues. V shed 0 bases and J 2 bases; nucleotides not matched to a gene: 0. Germline V gene sequence: CDR1 SGHRS, CDR2 YFSETQ. TCRdb called the 5' RACE reads again in MiXCR, with one record for every CDR3 protein. The sample has under 450,000 distinct CDR3 sequences, less than 25% seen once. The source material was PBMCs or a T cell subset sorted from them (not recorded which). The chain has TRBV5-1 and TRBJ2-2, with TRBD2 matching 11 bases. The sequence was collected from an adult woman who had mild COVID-19 (a few samples of this study predate the infection). Cell type and time point are not known. The CDR3 loop reads CASSLGLAGNTGELFF. CDR3 DNA sequence: TGCGCCAGCAGCTTGGGACTAGCGGGAAACACCGGGGAGCTGTTTTTT.